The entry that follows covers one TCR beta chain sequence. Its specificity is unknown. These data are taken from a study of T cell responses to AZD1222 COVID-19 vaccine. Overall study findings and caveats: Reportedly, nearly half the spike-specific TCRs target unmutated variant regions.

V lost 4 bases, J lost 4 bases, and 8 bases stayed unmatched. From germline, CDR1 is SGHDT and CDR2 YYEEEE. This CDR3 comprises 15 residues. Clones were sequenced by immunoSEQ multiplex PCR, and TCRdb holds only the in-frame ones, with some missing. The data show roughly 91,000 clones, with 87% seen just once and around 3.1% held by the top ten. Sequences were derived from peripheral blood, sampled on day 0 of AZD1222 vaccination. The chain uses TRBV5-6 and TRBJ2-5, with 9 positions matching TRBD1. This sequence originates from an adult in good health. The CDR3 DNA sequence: TGTGCCAGCAGCAAAAGAACAGGGGGCCCAGAGACCCAGTACTTC. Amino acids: CASSKRTGGPETQYF.